Following are 19 T cell receptor beta chains from one sample sequenced in a study of shared clonotypes between healthy human individuals. Here immunoSEQ multiplex PCR was the method, and the copy in TCRdb shows in-frame clones only, minus some. The table shows about 520,000 clones, with 90% to 97% occurring only once. The source material was naive CD4+ T cells sorted from blood. The subset is: CD45RA+ positively selected. The receptor source for this set is a woman aged 25 to 45 in good health.

The chain is built from TRBV9 and TRBJ2-3; D perhaps matches TRBD2 (6 bases). Trimming removed 3 bases at V and 0 bases at J, with 14 bases between. The CDR3 sequence is 16 residues long. CDR1 SGDLS and CDR2 YYNGEE come from the germline V gene. CDR3 amino acids: CASSALVSGSTDTQYF. The CDR3 region has the DNA TGTGCCAGCAGCGCCCTAGTTAGCGGTAGCACAGATACGCAGTATTTT. The full variable domain, rest sourced from reference TRBV9 and TRBJ2-3, is DSGVTQTPKHLITATGQRVTLRCSPRSGDLSVYWYQQSLDQGLQFLIQYYNGEERAKGNILERFSAQQFPDLHSELNLSSLELGDSALYFCASSALVSGSTDTQYFGPGTRLTVL.

V and J are TRBV5-1 and TRBJ2-1, with a possible D match to TRBD2 (6 bases). Trimming cost V 0 bases and J 0 bases, with 7 bases left between them. CDR1 and CDR2 from the germline V gene are SGHRS and YFSETQ. The CDR3 length is 15 residues. CDR3 DNA sequence: TGCGCCAGCAGCTTGGTAGCGGCCTCCTACAATGAGCAGTTCTTC. This encodes CASSLVAASYNEQFF.

The chain uses TRBV21-1 and TRBJ1-4. TRBV21-1 is annotated as a pseudogene. This CDR3 is built from 14 residues. CDR3 DNA: TGTGCCAGCAGCATCCCGGGGGCCTATGAAAAACTGTTTTTT. This sequence encodes CASSIPGAYEKLFF.

This rearrangement joins TRBV25-1 to TRBJ2-3; D is possibly TRBD1 (6 bases). The V and J ends lost 1 base and 0 bases respectively, with 8 bases between them. Germline V gene data show CDR1 as MGHDK and CDR2 as SYGVNS. The CDR3 spans 15 residues. CDR3 sequence (DNA): TGTGCCAGCAGTGAATCTGACAGGAGCACAGATACGCAGTATTTT. Residues: CASSESDRSTDTQYF.

This clone showed up just a few times. The chain joins TRBV19 to TRBJ1-5; no reliable D call. This CDR3 region has 15 residues. V lost 8 bases to trimming and J lost 2 bases, with 16 bases between them. CDR1 and CDR2 from the germline V gene are LNHDA and SQIVND (reference sequence). The CDR3 sequence: CASSPEQIGNQPQHF. CDR3 in DNA: TGTGCCAGTTCCCCTGAACAGATTGGCAATCAGCCCCAGCATTTT.

Worth noting for this clone: At one end, the junction sequence differs from germline, possibly due to a read error. The CDR3 spells CASRLDGFSTDTQYF. The CDR3 DNA is TGCGCCAGCAGGTTGGACGGATTTAGCACAGATACGCAGTATTTT. This chain uses TRBV5-1 with TRBJ2-3; D gene ambiguous. CDR3 length: 15 residues. The germline V gene encodes CDR1 SGHRS and CDR2 YFSETQ.

This sequence joins TRBV19 and TRBJ1-5; maybe TRBD1 (5 bases). This CDR3 contains 15 residues. Germline V CDR1 and CDR2: LNHDA, SQIVND (reference sequence). V lost 5 bases and J lost 11, with 22 bases in between. CDR3 loop: CASSPMGQATLAQHF. The CDR3 bases are TGTGCCAGTAGTCCTATGGGGCAGGCGACCCTGGCCCAGCATTTT.

This clone was counted a single time. The chain couples TRBV13 to TRBJ2-2; no firm D call. Per the germline V gene, CDR1 is PRHDT and CDR2 is FYEKMQ (reference sequence). V was clipped by 7 bases and J by 1 base, with 10 bases between them. There are 14 residues in the CDR3. The CDR3 nucleotides are TGTGCCAGCATAGTTAGACAGAACACCGGGGAGCTGTTTTTT. This gives the protein CASIVRQNTGELFF.

The rearrangement joins TRBV12-5 to TRBJ2-2, with D possibly TRBD2 on 5 matching bases. The CDR3 runs 14 residues. In germline, CDR1 is LGHNT, CDR2 FRNRAP. CDR3 region: CVMSSTRDTGELFF. DNA for the CDR3: TGTGTGATGAGCTCTACGAGGGACACCGGGGAGCTGTTTTTT.

The rearrangement links TRBV6-1 to TRBJ2-7; D may be TRBD1 (8 bases). V lost 7 bases, J lost 3 bases, and 19 bases lay in between. CDR1 MNHNS and CDR2 SASEGT come from the germline V gene. This CDR3 region has 15 residues. CDR3 amino acids: CASTHTGGGGYEQYF. CDR3 in DNA: TGTGCCAGCACTCACACAGGGGGAGGGGGCTACGAGCAGTACTTC.

The chain is built from TRBV2 and TRBJ2-1, with 13 positions matching TRBD2. There are 14 residues in the CDR3. Germline V gene data show CDR1 as SNHLY and CDR2 as FYNNEI. The junction had 2 bases not matched to a gene; V was cut back by 4 bases and J by 8 bases. This CDR3 reads CASSGTSGRYEQFF. For the CDR3, the DNA is TGTGCCAGCAGTGGGACTAGCGGGAGATATGAGCAGTTCTTC. Full variable domain (rest looked up from reference TRBV2 and TRBJ2-1): EPEVTQTPSHQVTQMGQEVILRCVPISNHLYFYWYRQILGQKVEFLVSFYNNEISEKSEIFDDQFSVERPDGSNFTLKIRSTKLEDSAMYFCASSGTSGRYEQFFGPGTRLTVL.

The gene calls are TRBV19 and TRBJ2-3; D is perhaps TRBD1 or TRBD2 (5 bases each). The CDR3 covers 14 residues. Trimming cost V 5 bases and J 4 bases, with 13 bases left between them. Germline assignment: CDR1 LNHDA and CDR2 SQIVND (reference sequence). CDR3 DNA sequence: TGTGCCAGTAGTTGGCAGGGAGAAGCAGATACGCAGTATTTT. Amino acids: CASSWQGEADTQYF.

This clone was seen only once. The CDR3 DNA is TGCAGTGCCGACGTTCCTCTCGAGCAGTACTTC. As protein: CSADVPLEQYF. The rearrangement joins TRBV20-1 to TRBJ2-5; D is uncertain. The DNA end lines up better with TRBJ2-7; the J call may be wrong. This CDR3 is 11 amino acids long. CDR1 is DFQATT and CDR2 is SNEGSKA in the germline V gene (reference sequence).

The rearrangement joins TRBV4-1 to TRBJ2-7, with 10 bases lining up with TRBD2. The CDR3 spans 18 residues. CDR1 is MGHRA, CDR2 YSYEKL, per germline. V lost 0 bases, J lost 2 bases, and 10 bases stayed unmatched. In DNA, the CDR3 is TGCGCCAGCAGCCAAGATGTGATAGCGGGAGGCTCGACCTACGAGCAGTACTTC. It translates to CASSQDVIAGGSTYEQYF.

The chain has TRBV19 and TRBJ2-2; perhaps TRBD2 as D (6 bases). V was trimmed by 3 bases and J by 11 bases, leaving 16 bases between them. There are 14 residues in the CDR3. CDR1 is LNHDA and CDR2 is SQIVND in the germline V gene (reference sequence). The CDR3 is CASSILRDHEELFF. As DNA, the CDR3 is TGTGCCAGTAGTATTTTGCGGGACCACGAAGAGCTGTTTTTT.

The chain combines TRBV28 with TRBJ2-5, with 10 bases matching TRBD1. Germline CDR1 MDHEN, CDR2 SYDVKM. With V trimmed by 5 bases and J by 4 bases, 7 bases remained unmatched. CDR3 size: 15 residues. The CDR3 here is CASSPPDRGRETQYF. CDR3 sequence (DNA): TGTGCCAGCAGTCCCCCCGACAGGGGGCGAGAGACCCAGTACTTC.

V and J are TRBV28 and TRBJ2-1; D unresolved. The CDR3 runs to 13 residues. The V end lost 11 bases, the J end lost 4 bases, and 15 bases lay between the germline ends. CDR1 is MDHEN, CDR2 SYDVKM, per germline. CDR3 residues: CAVRKQTYNEQFF. The CDR3 nucleotides are TGTGCCGTTCGGAAGCAGACGTACAATGAGCAGTTCTTC.

This clone has only one observation. The chain has TRBV19 and TRBJ2-2, with TRBD2 matching over 15 bases. This CDR3 spans 17 amino acids. The J segment lost 9 bases and the V segment lost 5 bases, leaving 10 bases of the junction unmatched. Germline values: CDR1 LNHDA, CDR2 SQIVND (reference sequence). CDR3 protein: CASSAGLAGGPGRELFF. In DNA, the CDR3 is TGTGCCAGTAGTGCTGGACTAGCGGGAGGGCCAGGAAGGGAGCTGTTTTTT.

V usage is TRBV11-2 and J usage is TRBJ2-7; tentative D call: TRBD2 (6 bases). There are 12 residues in the CDR3. The ends were cut back, 6 bases at V and 2 bases at J, with 8 bases in the middle. CDR1 and CDR2 (germline): SGHAT, FQNNGV. The CDR3 DNA reads TGTGCCAGCAGACGACTAGCCTACGAGCAGTACTTC. This translates into CASRRLAYEQYF.